This TCR beta chain was documented in a study of blood T cells in healthy people across ages. Healthy Caucasian individuals from Russia aged roughly 6 to 90 served as donors. V shed 6 bases and J 9 bases; nucleotides not matched to a gene: 10. This CDR3 comprises 13 residues. Germline V gives CDR1 MNHNY, CDR2 SVGAGI (reference sequence). As concerns this clonotype: Its antigen is still unknown.

Primers used in a second PCR of roughly 7 to 12 cycles were a sample-barcoded 5' primer and a J-beta primer mix. From the 5' RACE reads, TCRdb called clonotypes with MiXCR, one entry per CDR3 protein. In the table there are 1.5 million to 1.8 million distinct CDR3 sequences, approximately 43% of which are singletons. General study results and limits: A greater number of naive CD4+ cells and higher diversity distinguished long-lived donors from aged donors.

The genes are TRBV6-6 and TRBJ1-1; 7 bases fit TRBD1. The receptor comes from a woman between 18 and 30 years old in good health. The sample comprised blood. The CDR3 is CASSYPDRAKAFF. CDR3 coding DNA: TGTGCCAGCAGCTATCCTGACAGGGCTAAAGCTTTCTTT.